What follows are 21 T cell receptor beta chains derived from one specimen sequenced in a study of T cells in Graves' hyperthyroidism and ophthalmopathy. Amplification of TCR beta CDR3 regions was performed using RNA transcripts as template. A set of HTBI primers served as the primers for a first-round RT-PCR of the TCR CDR3. One entry per CDR3 protein results from TCRdb running MiXCR on the multiplex PCR reads. This sample yields about 350,000 distinct CDR3 sequences, of which approximately 14% are seen a single time; about 22% belongs to the top ten. Material for sequencing was blood. These TCRs come from a young woman with Graves' hyperthyroidism.

This clonotype was found a few times. The chain recombines TRBV7-2 with TRBJ2-3, with 8 bases that match TRBD1. Germline assignment: CDR1 SGHTA and CDR2 FQGNSA. The CDR3 contains 17 residues. V shed 5 bases, J shed 2 bases, and the junction held 12 bases outside the gene matches. Here the CDR3 DNA reads TGTGCCAGCAGCCCACAGGGGGTCTTCAGATACACAGATACGCAGTATTTT. It translates to CASSPQGVFRYTDTQYF.

This clonotype was counted many times. The CDR3: CASSEDPTGPTDTQYF. The CDR3 region has the DNA TGTGCCAGCAGTGAAGACCCGACAGGACCCACAGATACGCAGTATTTT. This chain links TRBV2 with TRBJ2-3; D is perhaps TRBD1 (6 bases). Germline lookup yields CDR1 SNHLY and CDR2 FYNNEI. The V and J ends lost 1 base and 2 bases respectively, with 13 bases between them. The CDR3 totals 16 residues.

This clonotype has ten or more counts. The chain is built from TRBV29-1 and TRBJ1-2; D gene uncertain. The CDR3 covers 13 residues. Deletions cut 8 bases from V and 6 bases from J, with 19 bases between. Germline lookup yields CDR1 SQVTM and CDR2 ANQGSEA. The CDR3 DNA reads as TGCAGCCAAGAGAGGCCCGCGAGGGATGGCTACACCTTC. As protein: CSQERPARDGYTF.

The chain combines TRBV30 with TRBJ1-1; D remains unclear. The CDR3 totals 14 residues. V lost 0 bases and J 1 base, leaving 9 bases between the germline ends. CDR1 is GTSNPN, CDR2 SVGIG, per germline (reference sequence). DNA for the CDR3: TGTGCCTGGAGTGTGGGGTTGGGGAACACTGAAGCTTTCTTT. It translates to CAWSVGLGNTEAFF.

This clonotype was picked up a small number of times. V is TRBV27 and J is TRBJ2-7; 8 bases align to TRBD2. Germline-derived CDR1 and CDR2 are MNHEY and SMNVEV (reference sequence). The CDR3 sequence is 17 residues long. V was clipped by 2 bases and J by 6 bases; unmatched bases: 15. Written as DNA, the CDR3 is TGTGCCAGCAGTTTACGAGGGGCATGGGCGGGGGGCGGCGAGCAGTACTTC. It specifies CASSLRGAWAGGGEQYF.

The CDR3: CASSSPTGELFF. CDR3 DNA sequence: TGTGCCAGCAGCTCGCCTACAGGGGAGCTGTTTTTT. This sequence joins TRBV11-2 and TRBJ2-2; D unresolved. The CDR3 is 12 amino acids. Trimming shortened V by 4 bases and J by 8 bases, and 8 bases separated the two germline ends. The germline V gene has CDR1 SGHAT and CDR2 FQNNGV.

This chain links TRBV20-1 with TRBJ1-5; unclear D gene. The CDR3 contains 16 residues. The V gene lost 0 bases and the J gene lost 5 bases, with 17 bases spanning the gap. Germline V gene data show CDR1 as DFQATT and CDR2 as SNEGSKA (reference sequence). CDR3: CSARDLKNSNHQPQHF. The CDR3 DNA is TGCAGTGCTAGAGATCTAAAAAACAGTAATCATCAGCCCCAGCATTTT.

The chain uses TRBV6-2 or TRBV6-3 and TRBJ2-5, with D uncertain. The CDR3 covers 12 residues. Germline loops: CDR1 MNHEY, CDR2 SVGEGT. Trimming stripped 2 bases from V and 7 bases from J, with 8 bases between. The CDR3 bases are TGTGCCAGCAGTTACGCCCTGGGGACCCAGTACTTC. Encoded protein: CASSYALGTQYF.

This clonotype has more than one count but fewer than ten. V usage is TRBV29-1 and J usage is TRBJ1-2, with D possibly TRBD1 on 6 matching bases. The CDR3 runs to 13 residues. Trimming shortened V by 4 bases and J by 3 bases, and 12 bases separated the two germline ends. CDR1 and CDR2 (germline): SQVTM, ANQGSEA. The CDR3 region is CSVGGPLDYGYTF. In DNA form, the CDR3 reads TGCAGCGTTGGGGGGCCCCTGGACTATGGCTACACCTTC. Supplemented by reference TRBV29-1 and TRBJ1-2, the full variable domain reads SAVISQKPSRDICQRGTSLTIQCQVDSQVTMMFWYRQQPGQSLTLIATANQGSEATYESGFVIDKFPISRPNLTFSTLTVSNMSPEDSSIYLCSVGGPLDYGYTFGSGTRLTVV.

The table lists this clonotype with many counts. The rearrangement links TRBV4-3 to TRBJ2-7; D gene ambiguous. Germline lookup yields CDR1 LGHNA and CDR2 YSLEER. V was pared by 3 bases and J by 2 bases, with 8 bases between. The CDR3 has 13 residues. The CDR3 region has the DNA TGCGCCAGCAGCCAGGATTCGACCTACGAGCAGTACTTC. Its protein is CASSQDSTYEQYF.

The table lists this clonotype with many counts. V is TRBV28 and J is TRBJ1-1, with 7 bases aligning to TRBD1. Germline CDR1 is MDHEN and CDR2 is SYDVKM. The CDR3 covers 15 residues. Trimming at V came to 10 bases and at J to 4 bases, leaving 15 bases not matched to a gene. Here the CDR3 reads CATTKRAGGGTEAFF. The DNA of the CDR3 is TGTGCCACCACCAAAAGGGCAGGGGGTGGCACTGAAGCTTTCTTT.

In this sample, this clonotype turned up many times. This rearrangement joins TRBV11-2 to TRBJ2-7; TRBD1 or TRBD2 may be the D gene (5 bases each). CDR3 length equals 14 residues. Trimming took off 7 bases at V and 0 bases at J, with 13 bases between the two ends. Germline V gene data show CDR1 as SGHAT and CDR2 as FQNNGV. CDR3 amino acids: CASTLRDGSYEQYF. The DNA of the CDR3 is TGTGCCAGCACCCTTAGGGACGGCTCCTACGAGCAGTACTTC.

This clonotype was seen only a few times. The rearrangement links TRBV20-1 to TRBJ2-7; the D gene is possibly TRBD1 (8 bases). The germline V and J ends were trimmed by 5 bases and 3 bases, with 26 bases remaining between them. The germline V gene has CDR1 DFQATT and CDR2 SNEGSKA (reference sequence). This CDR3 spans 17 amino acids. CDR3 sequence: CSAFTGQESGGYYEQYF. The CDR3 DNA follows: TGCAGTGCTTTTACGGGACAGGAATCGGGGGGCTACTACGAGCAGTACTTC.

The sample holds many counts of this clonotype. The genes are TRBV11-3 and TRBJ1-1, with D unresolved. This CDR3 spans 12 amino acids. Germline CDR1 and CDR2: SGHNT and YENEEA. V lost 0 bases and J lost 2, with 1 base in between. The CDR3 DNA is TGTGCCAGCAGCTTAGATAACACTGAAGCTTTCTTT. Amino acid sequence: CASSLDNTEAFF.

This clonotype occurred many times. V and J are TRBV19 and TRBJ1-2; D uncertain. V was pared by 3 bases and J by 2 bases, with 7 bases between. Per germline, CDR1 LNHDA and CDR2 SQIVND (reference sequence). The CDR3 is 13 residues long. The CDR3 DNA reads TGTGCCAGTAGTATCTCTGCAAACTATGGCTACACCTTC. This encodes CASSISANYGYTF.

V gene TRBV27 combines with J gene TRBJ1-5; no reliable D call. Germline assignment: CDR1 MNHEY and CDR2 SMNVEV (reference sequence). The CDR3 spans 13 residues. The ends were cut back, 6 bases at V and 0 bases at J, with 6 bases in the middle. The CDR3 DNA is TGTGCCAGCAGGTGGGGTAGCAATCAGCCCCAGCATTTT. It yields the protein CASRWGSNQPQHF.

This clonotype showed up many times. This chain joins TRBV7-9 and TRBJ2-1; no definite D call. The germline V gene encodes CDR1 SEHNR and CDR2 FQNEAQ (reference sequence). This CDR3 is built from 15 residues. V lost 1 base and J 2 bases, leaving 9 bases between the germline ends. CDR3 in amino acids: CASSLGSLAYNEQFF. In DNA form, the CDR3 reads TGTGCCAGCAGCTTAGGGTCCCTAGCCTACAATGAGCAGTTCTTC.

As to this clonotype: The CDR3 end shows no conserved phenylalanine or tryptophan, and so a read error is likely. This chain uses TRBV6-6 with TRBJ2-2; weak D call: TRBD2 (5 bases). The CDR3 length is 14 residues. Trimming took off 0 bases at V and 6 bases at J, with 8 bases between the two ends. Germline CDR1 is MNHNY and CDR2 is SVGAGI (reference sequence). In DNA form, the CDR3 reads TGTGCCAGCAGTTACTCGAGAGGGTCCGGGGAGCTGTTTTCT. Protein: CASSYSRGSGELFS.

J is TRBJ1-2 and V is TRBV18; no firm D call. The CDR3 consists of 13 residues. V gave up 0 bases and J gave up 8 bases, with 10 bases separating them. Germline-derived CDR1 and CDR2 are KGHSH and LQKENI. The CDR3 region is CASSPPNGEGYTF. For the CDR3, the DNA is TGTGCCAGCTCACCACCGAATGGAGAGGGCTACACCTTC.

The chain carries TRBV29-1 and TRBJ2-1, with D possibly being TRBD2 (5 bases). There are 14 residues in the CDR3. V lost 3 bases and J lost 5, with 14 bases in between. Germline loops: CDR1 SQVTM, CDR2 ANQGSEA. The CDR3 spells CSVEWRLNHNEQFF. The DNA of the CDR3 is TGCAGCGTTGAGTGGAGACTAAATCACAATGAGCAGTTCTTC.

The CDR3 bases are TGTGCCAGCAGTTCCCTTTCGGGGGTCAATGAGCAGTTCTTC. Its translation: CASSSLSGVNEQFF. The rearrangement links TRBV12-3 or TRBV12-4 to TRBJ2-1; possible D gene TRBD2, 6 bases. Trimming stripped 4 bases from V and 6 bases from J, with 13 bases between. This CDR3 is 14 amino acids long.